This is a list of T cell receptor beta chains from one sample in a study of T-cell reconstitution after alpha-beta-depleted transplantation in children. TCRdb recomputed calls from the PCR reads with MiXCR, one row per CDR3 protein. The profile shows about 100,000 distinct CDR3 sequences, about 6.8% of them singletons. The material was PBMCs, obtained before TCRalphabeta/CD19-depleted stem cell transplant. The origin of the receptors is a boy aged 2 to 10 with acute lymphoblastic leukemia, due to receive a stem cell transplant. Each CDR3 is given with its conserved first and last residue. The order of the fields is clone size, D gene, J gene, V gene, CDR3 DNA, CDR3 protein. D genes are given only for firm matches. Clone size is not always given. Where it is, it says once, few, many or a class for expanded clones.

few,NA,TRBJ1-2,TRBV29-1,TGCAGCGTTGATAGTGGATATGGCTACACCTTC,CSVDSGYGYTF
NA,TRBD1,TRBJ2-3,TRBV6-5,TGTGCCAGCAGTTACAGCCGGACAGGGGGCACAGATACGCAGTATTTT,CASSYSRTGGTDTQYF
few,TRBD2,TRBJ2-1,TRBV7-8,TGTGCCAGCAGCTTAGGGCTAGCGGGGAACAAGGATGAGCAGTTCTTC,CASSLGLAGNKDEQFF
NA,NA,TRBJ1-5,TRBV5-6,TGTGCCAGCAGCCTTGGACGGTATAGCAATCAGCCCCAGCATTTT,CASSLGRYSNQPQHF
NA,NA,TRBJ1-1,TRBV6-2/TRBV6-3,TGTGCCAGCAGTTACGCCTTTCAGGGAGGAGAAGCTTTCTTT,CASSYAFQGGEAFF
few,TRBD1,TRBJ1-5,TRBV6-1,TGTGCCAGCAGTGAAGGGGCAGGGGGGGACAATCAGCCCCAGCATTTT,CASSEGAGGDNQPQHF
many,NA,TRBJ2-5,TRBV6-2/TRBV6-3,TGTGCCAGCAAAGAAGGAGGATTGGGGGAGACCCAGTACTTC,CASKEGGLGETQYF
NA,NA,TRBJ2-2,TRBV6-1,TGTGCCAGCAGTCCCCGGCAGGAGAACACCGGGGAGCTGTTTTTT,CASSPRQENTGELFF
few,TRBD1,TRBJ1-6,TRBV20-1,TGCAGTGCTCGAAAGACGGGACAGGGCAATTCACCCCTCCACTTT,CSARKTGQGNSPLHF
many,NA,TRBJ2-5,TRBV7-9,TGTGCCAGCAGCCCGTGGACGGGTCAAGAGACCCAGTACTTC,CASSPWTGQETQYF
NA,TRBD1,TRBJ1-5,TRBV19,TGTGCCAGTAGTTTGCAGGGGGTCACCAATCAGCCCCAGCATTTT,CASSLQGVTNQPQHF
few,TRBD1,TRBJ1-5,TRBV20-1,TGCAGTGCCGAGGACAGGGAAATTAGCAATCAGCCCCAGCATTTT,CSAEDREISNQPQHF
many,TRBD2,TRBJ2-3,TRBV5-1,TGCGCCAGCAGCTTGCTGACTAGCGGGGGGCACACAGATACGCAGTATTTT,CASSLLTSGGHTDTQYF
NA,NA,TRBJ1-2,TRBV7-9,TGTGCCAGCAGCTCGACAGGAACGATCTATGGCTACACCTTC,CASSSTGTIYGYTF
few,NA,TRBJ1-2,TRBV7-8,TGTGCCAGCAGCTCCGCCGGGACCGACTATGGCTACACCTTC,CASSSAGTDYGYTF
NA,NA,TRBJ2-1,TRBV20-1,TGCAGTGCTAGGGAGCCGGGCAATGAGCAGTTCTTC,CSAREPGNEQFF
many,NA,TRBJ2-5,TRBV5-6,TGTGCCAGCAGCTTGGCCGGTGCAGGGAAAGAGACCCAGTACTTC,CASSLAGAGKETQYF
few,TRBD2,TRBJ2-2,TRBV9,TGTGCCAGCAGCGTAGGAGGGGAGGGTGCCGGGGAGCTGTTTTTT,CASSVGGEGAGELFF
NA,NA,TRBJ1-3,TRBV4-2,TGTGCCAGCAGCCAAGATCGGGGAGCCAGTAACACCATATATTTT,CASSQDRGASNTIYF
NA,NA,TRBJ2-2,TRBV12-3/TRBV12-4,TGTGCCAGCAGTTTGGCCGGACAGAACACCGGGGAGCTGTTTTTT,CASSLAGQNTGELFF
few,TRBD1,TRBJ1-2,TRBV5-1,TGCGCCAGCAGCGACACGACAGGGAAGAACTATGGCTACACCTTC,CASSDTTGKNYGYTF
few,NA,TRBJ2-7,TRBV5-1,TGCGCCAGCAGCTTGGAACAAACCTACGAGCAGTACTTC,CASSLEQTYEQYF
NA,NA,TRBJ1-4,TRBV10-2,TGCGCCAGCAGTGAGGTACCAACTAATGAAAAACTGTTTTTT,CASSEVPTNEKLFF
many,NA,TRBJ1-3,TRBV7-2,TGTGCCAGCAGCTTAGTGCCCGGTAGCTCTGGAAACACCATATATTTT,CASSLVPGSSGNTIYF
few,NA,TRBJ1-5,TRBV6-5,TGTGCCAGCAGTTTGGGGGGAGGGGCCAGCAATCAGCCCCAGCATTTT,CASSLGGGASNQPQHF
many,NA,TRBJ1-6,TRBV28,TGTGCCAGCAGCTCAGGACAGACGACTTCCCCGTTCAATTCACCCCTCCACTTT,CASSSGQTTSPFNSPLHF